This T cell receptor beta chain derives from a study of blood T cell repertoires in COVID-19. Study overall: Acute-phase and convalescent COVID-19 samples originated in the United States, Italy and Spain.

This clone has just one count. The trim removed 2 bases at V and 7 bases at J, leaving 14 bases unmatched. The CDR3 contains 16 residues. From germline, CDR1 is SGHRS and CDR2 YFSETQ. TCRdb's table, derived via immunoSEQ multiplex PCR, lists solely in-frame clones and lacks some. Of about 20,000 clones detected, 79% appear once; the ten largest clones hold more than 50%. The sequenced material came from peripheral blood. The chain joins TRBV5-1 to TRBJ2-5; 7 positions agree with TRBD2. The source is an elderly man with acute or convalescent COVID-19. The CDR3 bases are TGCGCCAGCAGCTTCCCGGGAGCGGGGTCACGGGGGACCCAGTACTTC. Its translation is CASSFPGAGSRGTQYF.